Following are 10 T cell receptor beta chains from one sample sequenced in a study of T cell repertoires in cytomegalovirus infection. These TCRs are of unknown antigen specificity. In TCRdb, the reads were re-called with MiXCR into one record per CDR3 protein. The sample carries a few hundred thousand distinct CDR3 sequences, just under 40% recorded once. Sample: cultured PBMCs, taken from culture after CMV antigen stimulation. Receptor source: a human donor in good health (CMV status not recorded). Some clones in this sample may be carry-over from other donors' samples.

This clonotype came up a few times. The rearrangement links TRBV7-7 to TRBJ2-1, with TRBD2 identical over 12 bases. Trimming at V came to 1 base and at J to 9 bases, leaving 4 bases not matched to a gene. CDR3 length: 15 residues. Germline V lookup: CDR1 SSHAT, CDR2 FNYEAQ (reference sequence). The DNA for the CDR3 is TGTGCCAGCAGCTTAGGACTAGCGGGAGTATCTGAGCAGTTCTTC. The encoded protein is CASSLGLAGVSEQFF.

This clonotype has more than one count but fewer than ten. The J gene is TRBJ2-6, the V gene TRBV12-3 or TRBV12-4; 7 nucleotides line up with TRBD2. The CDR3 has 18 amino acids. V shed 4 bases and J 0 bases; nucleotides not matched to a gene: 9. The CDR3 DNA reads as TGTGCCAGCAGTTCCCGGGGAGGGTACCTCTCTGGGGCCAACGTCCTGACTTTC. This translates into CASSSRGGYLSGANVLTF.

The chain couples TRBV10-3 to TRBJ2-2; D may be TRBD1 (6 bases). The germline V and J ends were trimmed by 4 bases and 0 bases, with 15 bases remaining between them. Germline CDR1 and CDR2: ENHRY and SYGVKD. This CDR3 has 17 amino acids. DNA of the CDR3: TGTGCCATCAGTGGAGCCCCGGGACACACGAACACCGGGGAGCTGTTTTTT. This codes for CAISGAPGHTNTGELFF.

This rearrangement joins TRBV28 to TRBJ1-1, with D uncertain. Germline assignment: CDR1 MDHEN and CDR2 SYDVKM. The CDR3 loop spans 14 amino acids. Trimming removed 2 bases at V and 5 bases at J, with 12 bases between. The DNA of the CDR3 is TGTGCCAGCAGTTTAGACCCCACCCGGACTGAAGCTTTCTTT. Its translation is CASSLDPTRTEAFF.

This rearrangement joins TRBV19 to TRBJ1-1; tentative D call: TRBD1 (5 bases). CDR3 size: 13 residues. V lost 5 bases, J lost 6 bases, and 13 bases lay in between. Germline lookup yields CDR1 LNHDA and CDR2 SQIVND (reference sequence). Written as DNA, the CDR3 is TGTGCCAGTAGTTTAAGGGGATCGTCTGAAGCTTTCTTT. Its protein product is CASSLRGSSEAFF.

The gene calls are TRBV14 and TRBJ1-2, with D uncertain. The germline CDR1 and CDR2 sequences are SGHDN and FVKESK. V lost 4 bases to trimming and J lost 8 bases, with 17 bases between them. CDR3 length: 14 amino acids. This CDR3 reads CASSPRVGIYGYTF. In DNA, the CDR3 is TGTGCCAGCAGCCCCCGGGTAGGGATCTACGGCTACACCTTC.

DNA for the CDR3: TGTGCCAGCAGACCGGGACAGGGGGCGCGGGGCACCCTCCACTTT. Amino acids: CASRPGQGARGTLHF. The rearrangement uses TRBV6-5 and TRBJ1-6; 12 bases are a match to TRBD1. V lost 6 bases to trimming and J lost 14 bases; unmatched junction nucleotides: 11. CDR1 and CDR2 (germline): MNHEY, SVGAGI. This CDR3 contains 15 residues.

This clonotype was counted only a few times. CDR3 in amino acids: CASSPSRYNYGYTF. CDR3 DNA: TGTGCCAGCAGTCCCAGCCGATATAACTATGGCTACACCTTC. The chain is built from TRBV12-3 or TRBV12-4 and TRBJ1-2; no reliable D call. V lost 5 bases and J lost 1, with 11 bases in between. CDR3 length: 14 residues.

V and J are TRBV7-9 and TRBJ2-5, with D possibly TRBD2 on 6 matching bases. Germline V gene sequence: CDR1 SEHNR, CDR2 FQNEAQ (reference sequence). The CDR3 runs 18 residues. Trimming left V 2 bases short and J 5 bases short, with 24 bases between. CDR3 coding DNA: TGTGCCAGCAGCTTAAAGCCTAGAGCGGGCCGAGGGGAGGAGACCCAGTACTTC. Its protein is CASSLKPRAGRGEETQYF.

This clonotype was picked up a small number of times. Here the CDR3 DNA reads TGTGCCAGCAGCCAGAGGGGCCTAGCCACCTACAATGAGCAGTTCTTC. Protein product: CASSQRGLATYNEQFF. The V gene is TRBV7-8, the J gene TRBJ2-1; either TRBD1 or TRBD2 may supply D (5 bases each). Germline V gene data show CDR1 as SGHVS and CDR2 as FQNEAQ. V lost 5 bases and J lost 2, with 16 bases in between. CDR3 length: 16 amino acids.